This T cell receptor (beta chain) was retrieved from a study of CD8 T cells in ankylosing spondylitis. This clonotype was recorded many times. The antigen is undetermined. Study outcomes and limitations: Disease-linked clones, CD8+, were relatively rare in peripheral blood. A TCR beta motif of several highly homologous variants seemed to mark ankylosing spondylitis blood. In the blood and synovial fluid of reactive arthritis, some motif variants had been previously reported. Reportedly, matched ankylosing spondylitis synovial fluid was significantly enriched for disease-linked clones.

TCRdb ran MiXCR on the 5' RACE reads and lists one entry per CDR3 protein. Of about 220,000 distinct CDR3 sequences in the sample, about 10% were seen once. CDR1 and CDR2 from the germline V gene are SGHVS and FQNEAQ. The CDR3 runs 16 residues. Trimming took 3 bases from V and 6 from J; bases not matched to a gene: 11. Sequencing was carried out using blood, either unsorted or a sorted T cell fraction (not recorded which). The chain couples TRBV7-8 to TRBJ2-7; 10 bases fit TRBD2. The sequence came from a male donor with ankylosing spondylitis or in good health (not recorded which). CDR3 protein: CASSLFLAGERAEQYF. The DNA of the CDR3 is TGTGCCAGCAGCTTGTTTCTAGCGGGGGAAAGGGCCGAGCAGTACTTC.